The 9 T cell receptor beta chains reported below all come from one sample, sequenced in a study of cytomegalovirus exposure and HLA in healthy donors. Primers included in the PCR were 60 Vbeta and 13 Jbeta primers. Profiled with immunoSEQ multiplex PCR; TCRdb holds only in-frame clones, not every one. Its clone listing holds 63,000 or so clones. The sequencing input was PBMCs. These receptors all stem from a boy under 18 in good health and CMV-seronegative.

This rearrangement joins TRBV14 to TRBJ1-2, with a tentative D call TRBD1 (5 bases). In germline, CDR1 is SGHDN, CDR2 FVKESK. V dropped 4 bases and J dropped 2 bases, with 8 bases sitting between them. CDR3 length equals 13 residues. The CDR3 nucleotides are TGTGCCAGCAGCCGGGGCCCCAACTATGGCTACACCTTC. Encoded protein: CASSRGPNYGYTF.

This chain joins TRBV7-2 and TRBJ1-2; tentative D call: TRBD1 (5 bases). Germline V gene data show CDR1 as SGHTA and CDR2 as FQGNSA. There are 18 residues in the CDR3. V shed 8 bases and J shed 1 base, with 26 bases lying between them. CDR3 nucleotides: TGTGCCAGCGCGCCCGACAGCCAGAGGTTCCCGCTTAACTATGGCTACACCTTC. Translating gives CASAPDSQRFPLNYGYTF.

The J gene is TRBJ2-5, the V gene TRBV5-1; D remains ambiguous. The germline V and J ends were trimmed by 4 bases and 4 bases, with 11 bases remaining between them. The CDR3 consists of 13 residues. The germline CDR1 and CDR2 sequences are SGHRS and YFSETQ. In DNA form, the CDR3 reads TGCGCCAGCAGCCCACTCTCGGGAGAGACCCAGTACTTC. Protein sequence: CASSPLSGETQYF.

The chain joins TRBV19 to TRBJ1-6, with D unclear. V was cut by 3 bases and J by 10 bases, with 13 bases left in between. Per the germline V gene, CDR1 is LNHDA and CDR2 is SQIVND (reference sequence). The CDR3 runs 14 residues. CDR3 protein: CASSIRDGESPLHF. The CDR3 DNA reads as TGTGCCAGTAGTATCCGAGACGGGGAATCACCCCTCCACTTT.

This chain joins TRBV6-1 and TRBJ2-3; D gene uncertain. This CDR3 is 14 amino acids long. CDR1 MNHNS and CDR2 SASEGT come from the germline V gene. Trimming pared 1 base from V and 2 bases from J, leaving 7 bases between. CDR3 coding DNA: TGTGCCAGCAGTGAAGGGGCCCACACAGATACGCAGTATTTT. The encoded protein is CASSEGAHTDTQYF.

The V call is TRBV6-5, the J call TRBJ1-1; 9 nucleotides align to TRBD1. Trimming took 4 bases from V and 0 from J; bases not matched to a gene: 3. Looked up from germline, CDR1 is MNHEY and CDR2 is SVGAGI. This CDR3 has 15 amino acids. The CDR3 region is CASSSGTGLNTEAFF. CDR3 coding DNA: TGTGCCAGCAGTTCCGGGACAGGGTTGAACACTGAAGCTTTCTTT.

The chain uses TRBV5-4 and TRBJ2-2, with D tentatively TRBD1 (7 bases). Germline V gene sequence: CDR1 SGHNT, CDR2 YYREEE (reference sequence). V lost 2 bases and J lost 8, with 16 bases in between. The CDR3 is 15 residues long. CDR3 sequence reads: CASSFGGGANGELFF. DNA for the CDR3: TGTGCCAGCAGCTTTGGAGGGGGCGCCAATGGGGAGCTGTTTTTT.

The chain couples TRBV19 to TRBJ1-4; maybe TRBD1 (6 bases). CDR1 is LNHDA, CDR2 SQIVND, per germline (reference sequence). V was trimmed by 6 bases and J by 7 bases, leaving 12 bases between them. The CDR3 runs 13 residues. CDR3 protein: CASRRTVGEKLFF. CDR3 coding DNA: TGTGCCAGTAGGCGGACAGTAGGTGAAAAACTGTTTTTT.

The chain joins TRBV9 to TRBJ1-2; 8 positions match TRBD1. The CDR3 extends over 15 amino acids. Germline lookup yields CDR1 SGDLS and CDR2 YYNGEE. The V gene end was trimmed by 4 bases and the J gene end by 0 bases; junction bases not matched to a gene: 5. For the CDR3, the DNA is TGTGCCAGCAGCTTCGGACAGGGTTCTAACTATGGCTACACCTTC. Amino acid sequence: CASSFGQGSNYGYTF. Looking up the rest from reference TRBV9 and TRBJ1-2 gives the full variable domain: DSGVTQTPKHLITATGQRVTLRCSPRSGDLSVYWYQQSLDQGLQFLIQYYNGEERAKGNILERFSAQQFPDLHSELNLSSLELGDSALYFCASSFGQGSNYGYTFGSGTRLTVV.